The 12 T cell receptor beta chains presented below share a single source sample, sequenced in a study of OX40 agonist ivuxolimab in advanced cancers. Assay: immunoSEQ multiplex PCR; the TCRdb copy retains only in-frame clones and omits some. The sample yields around 50,000 clones, more than 70% seen once. The material was CD4+ or CD8+ T cells sorted from blood, obtained in a trial of the OX40 agonist ivuxolimab. The receptors shown here come from an adult with an advanced solid tumor such as melanoma, head and neck, liver or kidney cancer.

V usage is TRBV6-1 and J usage is TRBJ2-3; TRBD1 aligns across 7 bases. V shed 6 bases, J shed 0 bases, and the junction held 3 bases outside the gene matches. Germline V gene lookup returns CDR1 MNHNS and CDR2 SASEGT. This CDR3 is 14 amino acids long. CDR3 nucleotide sequence: TGTGCCAGCAGCGGGACAGTTAGCACAGATACGCAGTATTTT. Translated, it gives CASSGTVSTDTQYF.

V usage is TRBV7-3 and J usage is TRBJ2-3; TRBD2 aligns across 9 bases. The CDR3 runs to 16 residues. Per germline, CDR1 SGHTA and CDR2 FQGTGA. With 3 bases clipped from V and 7 bases from J, the junction kept 11 bases outside the gene matches. Here the CDR3 reads CASSFYGSGSPHTQYF. For the CDR3, the DNA is TGTGCCAGCAGCTTTTATGGTAGCGGGAGCCCCCATACGCAGTATTTT.

V gene TRBV6-8 combines with J gene TRBJ1-5, with D hard to call. Germline loops: CDR1 MNHGY, CDR2 SAAAGT. CDR3 length: 12 residues. Trimming took 7 bases from V and 6 from J, leaving 10 bases between them. This chain's CDR3 is CASKSESQPQHF. For the CDR3, the DNA is TGTGCCAGCAAGAGTGAGAGTCAGCCCCAGCATTTT.

The V call is TRBV7-2, the J call TRBJ2-7; unclear D gene. Germline lookup yields CDR1 SGHTA and CDR2 FQGNSA. There are 14 residues in the CDR3. Trimming removed 5 bases from V and 1 base from J, with 12 bases in between. The CDR3 sequence: CASSPGRTSYEQYF. For the CDR3, the DNA is TGTGCCAGCAGCCCCGGGCGGACGTCCTACGAGCAGTACTTC.

J is TRBJ2-1 and V is TRBV9; possibly TRBD2 for D (6 bases). V gave up 2 bases and J gave up 10 bases, with 19 bases separating them. Germline CDR1 reads SGDLS; CDR2 reads YYNGEE. The CDR3 contains 15 residues. CDR3 bases: TGTGCCAGCAGCGTTGCTAGCCGGACGGCGGGGGAGCAGTTCTTC. Protein sequence: CASSVASRTAGEQFF.

The chain couples TRBV11-2 to TRBJ1-1, with 9 bases identical to TRBD1. The germline CDR1 and CDR2 sequences are SGHAT and FQNNGV. The CDR3 sequence is 14 residues long. The ends lost 5 bases at V and 4 bases at J; junction bases unmatched: 5. The CDR3 DNA reads as TGTGCCAGCAGCACAAGACAGGGGGTCACTGAAGCTTTCTTT. Translation gives CASSTRQGVTEAFF.

The chain is built from TRBV12-5 and TRBJ2-6; either TRBD1 or TRBD2 may supply D (5 bases each). Trimming removed 5 bases from V and 5 bases from J, with 19 bases in between. From germline, CDR1 is LGHNT and CDR2 FRNRAP. The CDR3 sequence is 17 residues long. Here the CDR3 DNA reads TGTGCTAGTGGTCTAGCAGCAGGACAAAGTCGGGCCAACGTCCTGACTTTC. Translated: CASGLAAGQSRANVLTF.

This chain joins TRBV30 and TRBJ1-5, with D uncertain. Germline lookup yields CDR1 GTSNPN and CDR2 SVGIG (reference sequence). V was trimmed by 0 bases and J by 7 bases, leaving 19 bases between them. This CDR3 has 16 residues. The DNA of the CDR3 is TGTGCCTGGAGTGTAGGGCATAGTCGTGACCACCAGCCCCAGCATTTT. Its translation is CAWSVGHSRDHQPQHF.

This clone was counted only a few times. J is TRBJ2-3 and V is TRBV7-3; TRBD1 is a possible D gene (6 bases). The germline CDR1 and CDR2 sequences are SGHTA and FQGTGA. This CDR3 is built from 15 residues. Trimming removed 1 base from V and 2 bases from J, with 10 bases in between. CDR3 loop: CASSLNAGATDTQYF. Here the CDR3 DNA reads TGTGCCAGCAGCTTAAATGCAGGGGCCACAGATACGCAGTATTTT. The entire variable domain, with the rest obtained from reference TRBV7-3 and TRBJ2-3, is as follows: GAGVSQTPSNKVTEKGKYVELRCDPISGHTALYWYRQSLGQGPEFLIYFQGTGAADDSGLPNDRFFAVRPEGSVSTLKIQRTERGDSAVYLCASSLNAGATDTQYFGPGTRLTVL.

In regard to this clone: One junction end disagrees with the germline gene, perhaps due to a read error. J is TRBJ2-7 and V is TRBV5-4; D possibly corresponds to TRBD1 (6 bases). Germline V gives CDR1 SGHNT, CDR2 YYREEE (reference sequence). The length of the CDR3 is 13 residues. The DNA of the CDR3 is TGCGCCAGCAGCTCCGGGACATCCTACGAGCAGTACTTC. Translated: CASSSGTSYEQYF.

The chain recombines TRBV9 with TRBJ2-1; either TRBD1 or TRBD2 may fit D (5 bases each). The CDR3 consists of 16 residues. Trimming took off 0 bases at V and 10 bases at J, with 20 bases between the two ends. Per the germline V gene, CDR1 is SGDLS and CDR2 is YYNGEE. The CDR3 loop is CASSVGAGGGWEEQFF. CDR3 nucleotides: TGTGCCAGCAGCGTAGGTGCGGGTGGGGGTTGGGAGGAGCAGTTCTTC.

Only one count was recorded for this clone. The chain employs TRBV11-3 and TRBJ1-1; no clear D gene. The CDR3 totals 14 residues. The germline gives CDR1 SGHNT, CDR2 YENEEA. Trimming took off 0 bases at V and 5 bases at J, with 10 bases between the two ends. CDR3 loop: CASSLDFEFTEAFF. CDR3 nucleotides: TGTGCCAGCAGCTTAGATTTCGAATTTACTGAAGCTTTCTTT.